The present entry profiles one T cell receptor (beta chain) with its context. The CDR3 is made up of 14 amino acids. Germline V lookup: CDR1 LNHDA, CDR2 SQIVND (reference sequence). V lost 3 bases, J lost 1 base, and 9 bases lay in between. This sample is drawn from a study of blood T cell repertoires in COVID-19. As for the study in general: Collection of acute and convalescent COVID-19 samples took place in the United States, Italy and Spain. T cells, B-cell-depleted T cells, or PBMCs supplied cDNA or gDNA.

In the authors' workflow: The authors estimated nucleated cell counts from reference gene primer amplification. The repertoire was sequenced with immunoSEQ multiplex PCR; TCRdb's copy has only in-frame clones and lacks some. The DNA gave D and trimming, while V, J and clone size come from that table. The data contain 250,000 to 350,000 clones, 75% to 90% of them singletons. This clonotype was sampled from a woman aged 45-59 years who had recovered from COVID-19. The chain employs TRBV19 and TRBJ1-1; no clear D. The sample was peripheral blood. In DNA form, the CDR3 reads TGTGCCAGTAGTATTACGGGTCCGAACACTGAAGCTTTCTTT. Protein: CASSITGPNTEAFF.